Below, one T cell receptor (beta chain) is given with its context. The source of the sample is a study of early T cells in non-severe SARS-CoV-2 infection. Individual cDNA molecules were tagged with unique molecular identifiers. One entry per CDR3 protein, called by TCRdb with MiXCR from the 5' RACE reads. Among about 49,000 distinct CDR3 sequences listed, 5.5% to 6.5% were seen once. V was pared by 1 base and J by 4 bases, with 12 bases between. In germline, CDR1 is SGHTA, CDR2 FQGNSA. The CDR3 sequence is 15 residues long. The material sequenced was whole blood, taken at baseline. V gene TRBV7-2 combines with J gene TRBJ2-3, with D unresolved. The receptor was derived from an adult who was a healthcare worker with PCR-confirmed SARS-CoV-2 infection or an uninfected control (not recorded which). CDR3: CASSLGGGPPDTQYF. The DNA of the CDR3 is TGTGCCAGCAGCTTAGGCGGCGGTCCCCCAGATACGCAGTATTTT.